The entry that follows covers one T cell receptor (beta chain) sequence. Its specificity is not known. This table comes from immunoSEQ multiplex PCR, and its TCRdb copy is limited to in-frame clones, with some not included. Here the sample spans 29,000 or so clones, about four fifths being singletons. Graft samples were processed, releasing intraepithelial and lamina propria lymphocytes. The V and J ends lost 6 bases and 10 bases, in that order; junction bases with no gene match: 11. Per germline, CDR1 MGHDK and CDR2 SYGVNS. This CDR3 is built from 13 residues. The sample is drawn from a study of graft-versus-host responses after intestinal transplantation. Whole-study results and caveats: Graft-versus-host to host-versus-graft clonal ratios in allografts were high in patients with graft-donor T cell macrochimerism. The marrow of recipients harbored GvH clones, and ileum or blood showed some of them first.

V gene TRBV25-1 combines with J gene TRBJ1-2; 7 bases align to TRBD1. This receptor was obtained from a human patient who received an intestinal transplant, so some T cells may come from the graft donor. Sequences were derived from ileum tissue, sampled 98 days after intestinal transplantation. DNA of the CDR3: TGTGCCAGCAGCCGACCGGGACAGCGACCCTACACCTTC. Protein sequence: CASSRPGQRPYTF.